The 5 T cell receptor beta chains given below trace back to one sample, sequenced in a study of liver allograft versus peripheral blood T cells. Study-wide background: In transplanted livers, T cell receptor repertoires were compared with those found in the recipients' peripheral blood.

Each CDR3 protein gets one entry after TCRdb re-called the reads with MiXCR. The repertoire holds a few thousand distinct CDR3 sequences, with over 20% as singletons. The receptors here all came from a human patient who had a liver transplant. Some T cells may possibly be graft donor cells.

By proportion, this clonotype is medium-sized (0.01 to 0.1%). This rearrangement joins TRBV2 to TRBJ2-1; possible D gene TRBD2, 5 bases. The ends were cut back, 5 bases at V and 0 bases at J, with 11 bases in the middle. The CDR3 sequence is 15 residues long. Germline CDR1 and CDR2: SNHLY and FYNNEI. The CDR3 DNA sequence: TGTGCCAGCAGTCTTCAGGACTTCTCCTACAATGAGCAGTTCTTC. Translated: CASSLQDFSYNEQFF.

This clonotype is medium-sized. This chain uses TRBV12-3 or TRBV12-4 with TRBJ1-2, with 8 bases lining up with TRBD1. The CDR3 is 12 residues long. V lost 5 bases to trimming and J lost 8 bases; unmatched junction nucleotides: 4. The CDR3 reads CASSTGGGGYTF. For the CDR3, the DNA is TGTGCCAGCAGTACAGGGGGAGGCGGCTACACCTTC.

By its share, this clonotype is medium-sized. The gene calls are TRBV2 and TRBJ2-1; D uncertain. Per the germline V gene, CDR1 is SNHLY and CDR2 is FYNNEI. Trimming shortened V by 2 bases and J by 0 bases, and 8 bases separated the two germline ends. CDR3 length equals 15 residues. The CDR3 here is CASSEQQSSYNEQFF. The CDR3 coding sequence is TGTGCCAGCAGTGAACAACAGAGCTCCTACAATGAGCAGTTCTTC.

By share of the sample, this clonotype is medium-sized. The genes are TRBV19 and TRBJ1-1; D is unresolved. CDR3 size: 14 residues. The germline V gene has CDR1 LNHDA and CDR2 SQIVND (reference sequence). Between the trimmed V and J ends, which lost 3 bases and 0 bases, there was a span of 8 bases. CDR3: CASSISGLNTEAFF. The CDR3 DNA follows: TGTGCCAGTAGTATTTCGGGCCTGAACACTGAAGCTTTCTTT. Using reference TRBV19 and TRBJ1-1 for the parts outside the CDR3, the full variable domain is DGGITQSPKYLFRKEGQNVTLSCEQNLNHDAMYWYRQDPGQGLRLIYYSQIVNDFQKGDIAEGYSVSREKKESFPLTVTSAQKNPTAFYLCASSISGLNTEAFFGQGTRLTVV.

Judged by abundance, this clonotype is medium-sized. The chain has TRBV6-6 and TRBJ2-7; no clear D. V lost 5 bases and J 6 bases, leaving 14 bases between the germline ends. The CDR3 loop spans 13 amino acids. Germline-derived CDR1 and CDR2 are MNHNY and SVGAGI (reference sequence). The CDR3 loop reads CASSTRQVSEQYF. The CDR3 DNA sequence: TGTGCCAGCAGTACCCGGCAGGTCTCCGAGCAGTACTTC.